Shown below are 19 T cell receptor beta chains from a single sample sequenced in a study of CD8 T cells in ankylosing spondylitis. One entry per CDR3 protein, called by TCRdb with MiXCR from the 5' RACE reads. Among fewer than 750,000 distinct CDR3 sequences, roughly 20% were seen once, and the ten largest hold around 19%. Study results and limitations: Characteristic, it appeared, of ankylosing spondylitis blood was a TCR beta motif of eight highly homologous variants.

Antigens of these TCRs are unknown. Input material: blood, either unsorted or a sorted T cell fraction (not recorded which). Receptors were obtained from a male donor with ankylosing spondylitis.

The CDR3 nucleotides read TGTGCCAGCAGTCCTTCCACCTTACTAGCGGGAGGATTGGGGACCCAGTACTTC. Residues: CASSPSTLLAGGLGTQYF. The rearrangement links TRBV2 to TRBJ2-5; TRBD2 aligns across 12 bases. Trimming removed 5 bases from V and 7 bases from J; junction bases left unmatched: 17. Per germline, CDR1 SNHLY and CDR2 FYNNEI. The CDR3 runs 18 residues.

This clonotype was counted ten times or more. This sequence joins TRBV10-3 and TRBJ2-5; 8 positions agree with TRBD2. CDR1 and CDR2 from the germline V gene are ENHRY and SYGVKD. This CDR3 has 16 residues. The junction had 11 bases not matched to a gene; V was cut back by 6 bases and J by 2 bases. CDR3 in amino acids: CAIRGAPASGQETQYF. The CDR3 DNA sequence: TGTGCCATCAGGGGGGCTCCCGCTAGCGGGCAAGAGACCCAGTACTTC.

CDR3 in DNA: TGTGCCACCAGTGCCAGGGGAGGGTCAGAGACCCAGTACTTC. Protein: CATSARGGSETQYF. The J gene is TRBJ2-5, the V gene TRBV24-1; maybe TRBD2 (7 bases). The CDR3 sequence is 14 residues long. Trimming took 5 bases from V and 4 from J, leaving 13 bases between them. Per the germline V gene, CDR1 is KGHDR and CDR2 is SFDVKD.

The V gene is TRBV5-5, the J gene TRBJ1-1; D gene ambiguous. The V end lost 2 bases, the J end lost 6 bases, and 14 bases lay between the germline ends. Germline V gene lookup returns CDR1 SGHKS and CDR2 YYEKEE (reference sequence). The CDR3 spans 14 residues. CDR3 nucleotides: TGTGCCAGCAGCTTCTTCCAGGAGATCTCTGAAGCTTTCTTT. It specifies CASSFFQEISEAFF. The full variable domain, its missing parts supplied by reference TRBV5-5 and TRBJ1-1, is DAGVTQSPTHLIKTRGQQVTLRCSPISGHKSVSWYQQVLGQGPQFIFQYYEKEERGRGNFPDRFSARQFPNYSSELNVNALLLGDSALYLCASSFFQEISEAFFGQGTRLTVV.

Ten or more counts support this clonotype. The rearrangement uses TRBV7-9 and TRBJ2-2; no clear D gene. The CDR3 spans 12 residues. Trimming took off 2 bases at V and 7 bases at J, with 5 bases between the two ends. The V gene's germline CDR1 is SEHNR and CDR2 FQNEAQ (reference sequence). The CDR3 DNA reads TGTGCCAGCAGCTTATCGATCGGGGAGCTGTTTTTT. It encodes CASSLSIGELFF.

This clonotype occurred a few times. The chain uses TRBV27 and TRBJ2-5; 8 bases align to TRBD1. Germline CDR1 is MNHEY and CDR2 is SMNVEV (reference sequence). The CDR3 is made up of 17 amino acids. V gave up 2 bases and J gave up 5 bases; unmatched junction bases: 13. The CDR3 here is CASSLGLRQGKGETQYF. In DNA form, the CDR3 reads TGTGCCAGCAGTTTAGGCCTCCGACAGGGGAAAGGGGAGACCCAGTACTTC.

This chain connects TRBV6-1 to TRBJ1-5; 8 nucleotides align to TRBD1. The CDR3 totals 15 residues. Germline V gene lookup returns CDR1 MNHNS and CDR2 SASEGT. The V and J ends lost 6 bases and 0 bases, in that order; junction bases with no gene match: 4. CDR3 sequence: CASRRQGNSNQPQHF. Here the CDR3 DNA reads TGTGCCAGCAGGAGACAGGGGAATAGCAATCAGCCCCAGCATTTT.

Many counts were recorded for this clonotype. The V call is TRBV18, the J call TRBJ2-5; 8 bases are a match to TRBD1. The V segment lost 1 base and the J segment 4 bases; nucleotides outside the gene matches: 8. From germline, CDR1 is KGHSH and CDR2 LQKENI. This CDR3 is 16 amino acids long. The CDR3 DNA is TGTGCCAGCTCACCACGCCTTCAGGGGGCAGGAGAGACCCAGTACTTC. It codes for CASSPRLQGAGETQYF. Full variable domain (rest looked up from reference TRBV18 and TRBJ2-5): NAGVMQNPRHLVRRRGQEARLRCSPMKGHSHVYWYRQLPEEGLKFMVYLQKENIIDESGMPKERFSAEFPKEGPSILRIQQVVRGDSAAYFCASSPRLQGAGETQYFGPGTRLLVL.

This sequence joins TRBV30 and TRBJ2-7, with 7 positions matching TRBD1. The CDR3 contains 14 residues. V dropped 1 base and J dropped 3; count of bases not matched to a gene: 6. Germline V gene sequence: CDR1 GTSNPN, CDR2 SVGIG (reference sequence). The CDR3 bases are TGTGCCTGGAGTGATGACAGGGACCTCTACGAGCAGTACTTC. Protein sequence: CAWSDDRDLYEQYF.

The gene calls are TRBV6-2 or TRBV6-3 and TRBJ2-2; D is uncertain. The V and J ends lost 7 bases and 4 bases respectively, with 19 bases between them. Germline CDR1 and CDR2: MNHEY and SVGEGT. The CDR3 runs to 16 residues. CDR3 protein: CASIQLLRSGTGELFF. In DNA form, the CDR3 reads TGTGCCAGCATCCAGCTCCTCCGTAGTGGCACCGGGGAGCTGTTTTTT.

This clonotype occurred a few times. The CDR3 reads CASSLWLMNTEAFF. The CDR3 coding sequence is TGTGCCAGCAGCTTATGGTTAATGAACACTGAAGCTTTCTTT. The chain is built from TRBV7-2 and TRBJ1-1, with no clear D. The ends were cut back, 2 bases at V and 0 bases at J, with 7 bases in the middle. Germline CDR1 is SGHTA and CDR2 is FQGNSA. This CDR3 spans 14 amino acids.

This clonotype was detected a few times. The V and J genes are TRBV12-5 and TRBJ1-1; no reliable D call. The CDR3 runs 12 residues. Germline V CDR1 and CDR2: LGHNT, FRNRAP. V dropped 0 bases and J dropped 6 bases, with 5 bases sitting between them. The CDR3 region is CASGLVLSEAFF. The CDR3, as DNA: TGTGCTAGTGGTTTGGTACTTTCTGAAGCTTTCTTT.

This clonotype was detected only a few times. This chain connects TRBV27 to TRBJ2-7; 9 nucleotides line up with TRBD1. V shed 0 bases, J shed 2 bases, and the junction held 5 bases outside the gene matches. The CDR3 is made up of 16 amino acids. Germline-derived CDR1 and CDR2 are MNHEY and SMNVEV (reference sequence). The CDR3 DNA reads TGTGCCAGCAGTTTATCGGGGACAGGGTACACCTACGAGCAGTACTTC. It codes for CASSLSGTGYTYEQYF.

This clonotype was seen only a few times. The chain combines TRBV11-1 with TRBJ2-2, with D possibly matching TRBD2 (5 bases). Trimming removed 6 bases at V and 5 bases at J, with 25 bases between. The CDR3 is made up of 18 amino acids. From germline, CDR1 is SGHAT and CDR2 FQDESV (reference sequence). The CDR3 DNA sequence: TGTGCCAGCAGGCCTGCTCTGTCCTTAGCGCACCAAACCGGGGAGCTGTTTTTT. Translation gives CASRPALSLAHQTGELFF. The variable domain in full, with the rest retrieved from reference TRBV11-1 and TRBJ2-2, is EAEVAQSPRYKITEKSQAVAFWCDPISGHATLYWYRQILGQGPELLVQFQDESVVDDSQLPKDRFSAERLKGVDSTLKIQPAELGDSAMYLCASRPALSLAHQTGELFFGEGSRLTVL.

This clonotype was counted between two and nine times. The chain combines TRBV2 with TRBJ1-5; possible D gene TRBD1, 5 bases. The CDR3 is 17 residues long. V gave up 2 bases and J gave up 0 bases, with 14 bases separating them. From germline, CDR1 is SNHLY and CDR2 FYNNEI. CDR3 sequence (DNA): TGTGCCAGCAGTGAACAGGGAAGTGGGCTTAGCAATCAGCCCCAGCATTTT. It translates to CASSEQGSGLSNQPQHF.

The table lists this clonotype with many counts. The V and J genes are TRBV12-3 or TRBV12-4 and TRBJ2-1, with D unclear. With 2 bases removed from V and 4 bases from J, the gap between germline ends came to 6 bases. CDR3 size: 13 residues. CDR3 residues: CASSLLRYNEQFF. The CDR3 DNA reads TGTGCCAGCAGTTTACTGCGGTACAATGAGCAGTTCTTC.

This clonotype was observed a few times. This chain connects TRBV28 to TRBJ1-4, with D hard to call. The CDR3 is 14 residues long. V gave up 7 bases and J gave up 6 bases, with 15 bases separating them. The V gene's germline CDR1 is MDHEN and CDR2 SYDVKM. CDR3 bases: TGTGCCAGCAACCTGGGAAATGGATATGAAAAACTGTTTTTT. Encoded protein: CASNLGNGYEKLFF. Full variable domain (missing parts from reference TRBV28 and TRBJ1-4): DVKVTQSSRYLVKRTGEKVFLECVQDMDHENMFWYRQDPGLGLRLIYFSYDVKMKEKGDIPEGYSVSREKKERFSLILESASTNQTSMYLCASNLGNGYEKLFFGSGTQLSVL.

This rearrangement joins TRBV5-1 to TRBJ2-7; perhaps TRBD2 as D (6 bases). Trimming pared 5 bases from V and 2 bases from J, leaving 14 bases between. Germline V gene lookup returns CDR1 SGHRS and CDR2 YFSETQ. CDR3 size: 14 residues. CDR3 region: CASRSGTFAYEQYF. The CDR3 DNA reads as TGCGCCAGCAGATCCGGGACTTTTGCCTACGAGCAGTACTTC.

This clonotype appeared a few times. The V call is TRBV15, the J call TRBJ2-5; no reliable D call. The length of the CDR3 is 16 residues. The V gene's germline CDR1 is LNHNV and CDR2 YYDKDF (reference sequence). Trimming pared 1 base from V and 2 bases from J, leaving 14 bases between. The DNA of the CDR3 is TGTGCCACCAGCAGAGGAGAGACGACACATCAAGAGACCCAGTACTTC. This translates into CATSRGETTHQETQYF. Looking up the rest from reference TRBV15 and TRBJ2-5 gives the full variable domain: DAMVIQNPRYQVTQFGKPVTLSCSQTLNHNVMYWYQQKSSQAPKLLFHYYDKDFNNEADTPDNFQSRRPNTSFCFLDIRSPGLGDTAMYLCATSRGETTHQETQYFGPGTRLLVL.